What follows are 26 T cell receptor beta chains derived from one specimen sequenced in a study of T cells in Graves' hyperthyroidism and ophthalmopathy. Amplification of TCR beta CDR3 regions was performed using RNA transcripts as template. Initially, a first-round RT-PCR of the TCR CDR3 employed the HTBI primer set. TCRdb re-called the multiplex PCR reads with MiXCR, one entry per CDR3 protein. This table holds about 500,000 distinct CDR3 sequences, around 15% found once. The sequencing input was blood. The receptor set was obtained from a woman in her twenties or thirties with Graves' ophthalmopathy.

Many counts were recorded for this clonotype. This chain connects TRBV5-1 to TRBJ2-7, with TRBD2 matching 8 bases. The CDR3 loop spans 15 amino acids. Germline assignment: CDR1 SGHRS and CDR2 YFSETQ. Unmatched junction bases numbered 4, after V lost 0 bases and J lost 2 bases. CDR3 nucleotide sequence: TGCGCCAGCAGCTTGGCTAGCGGGCAAACCTACGAGCAGTACTTC. It encodes CASSLASGQTYEQYF.

The table lists this clonotype with many counts. The chain has TRBV28 and TRBJ1-5; TRBD1 is a possible D gene (6 bases). The CDR3 runs to 14 residues. The V end was cut by 5 bases, the J end by 0 bases, with 8 bases between. Germline V gene sequence: CDR1 MDHEN, CDR2 SYDVKM. This CDR3 reads CASSRDNSNQPQHF. The DNA for the CDR3 is TGTGCCAGCAGTCGGGACAATAGCAATCAGCCCCAGCATTTT. Using reference TRBV28 and TRBJ1-5 for the parts outside the CDR3, the full variable domain is DVKVTQSSRYLVKRTGEKVFLECVQDMDHENMFWYRQDPGLGLRLIYFSYDVKMKEKGDIPEGYSVSREKKERFSLILESASTNQTSMYLCASSRDNSNQPQHFGDGTRLSIL.

The chain has TRBV2 and TRBJ2-7, with D maybe TRBD1 (7 bases). Germline CDR1 reads SNHLY; CDR2 reads FYNNEI. The CDR3 has 14 residues. Trimming removed 2 bases at V and 6 bases at J, with 14 bases between. CDR3: CASSERSGGSEQYF. In DNA form, the CDR3 reads TGTGCCAGCAGTGAACGGTCAGGGGGGTCCGAGCAGTACTTC.

On this clonotype: A much larger clonotype is one base distant, so this may be a read error. The chain employs TRBV6-4 and TRBJ2-3; maybe TRBD2 (6 bases). Trimming stripped 0 bases from V and 6 bases from J, with 13 bases between. Germline V gives CDR1 MRHNA, CDR2 SNTAGT. This CDR3 is built from 15 residues. The CDR3 spells CASSDSGGSSDTQYF. CDR3 nucleotides: TGTGCCAGCAGTGACTCGGGGGGATCGTCCGATACGCAGTATTTT.

This clonotype appeared many times. The chain carries TRBV28 and TRBJ1-2; D call uncertain. The germline V gene encodes CDR1 MDHEN and CDR2 SYDVKM. V was trimmed by 5 bases and J by 1 base, leaving 5 bases between them. The CDR3 runs 12 residues. DNA for the CDR3: TGTGCCAGCAGTCAGAATAACTATGGCTACACCTTC. Amino acids: CASSQNNYGYTF.

This clonotype has a count of ten or more. The gene calls are TRBV28 and TRBJ1-1; D remains ambiguous. The V gene lost 2 bases and the J gene lost 1 base, with 2 bases spanning the gap. The CDR3 is 12 residues long. The germline gives CDR1 MDHEN, CDR2 SYDVKM. The CDR3 loop reads CASSLQNTEAFF. The CDR3, as DNA: TGTGCCAGCAGTTTACAGAACACTGAAGCTTTCTTT.

This clonotype was detected ten times or more. J is TRBJ2-3 and V is TRBV6-1, with 7 bases identical to TRBD1. Per germline, CDR1 MNHNS and CDR2 SASEGT. Trimming cost V 2 bases and J 7 bases; bases outside gene matches: 9. This CDR3 has 15 amino acids. DNA for the CDR3: TGTGCCAGCAGTGAATTGGACAGGAGGCGGAATACGCAGTATTTT. It specifies CASSELDRRRNTQYF.

This clonotype was seen repeatedly, ten times or more. The chain is built from TRBV5-1 and TRBJ2-1; D ambiguous. V dropped 7 bases and J dropped 7 bases, with 15 bases sitting between them. The CDR3 has 13 residues. The V gene's germline CDR1 is SGHRS and CDR2 YFSETQ. The CDR3 DNA sequence: TGCGCCAGCGAAGGGATCCCCTCTAATGAGCAGTTCTTC. Protein: CASEGIPSNEQFF. Filled out from reference TRBV5-1 and TRBJ2-1, the complete variable domain reads KAGVTQTPRYLIKTRGQQVTLSCSPISGHRSVSWYQQTPGQGLQFLFEYFSETQRNKGNFPGRFSGRQFSNSRSEMNVSTLELGDSALYLCASEGIPSNEQFFGPGTRLTVL.

In its sample, this clonotype was seen a few times. The CDR3 loop reads CASSLGFSEPQHF. For the CDR3, the DNA is TGTGCCAGCAGTTTGGGTTTTTCGGAGCCCCAGCATTTT. This rearrangement joins TRBV12-3 or TRBV12-4 to TRBJ1-5, with D hard to call. There are 13 residues in the CDR3. V gave up 3 bases and J gave up 8 bases, with 11 bases separating them.

This clonotype was detected many times. The chain links TRBV20-1 to TRBJ2-1; 8 nucleotides align to TRBD1. The V gene end was trimmed by 2 bases and the J gene end by 12 bases; junction bases not matched to a gene: 9. Germline CDR1 is DFQATT and CDR2 is SNEGSKA (reference sequence). This CDR3 is built from 13 residues. The chain's CDR3 is CSARPMGQERQFF. The CDR3 DNA is TGCAGTGCTAGACCGATGGGACAGGAAAGGCAGTTCTTC.

As concerns this clonotype: This likely comes from a read error, as the CDR3 has no conserved phenylalanine or tryptophan at its end. The gene calls are TRBV7-3 and TRBJ2-7, with 7 bases identical to TRBD1. The CDR3 covers 14 residues. V shed 1 base, J shed 2 bases, and the junction held 2 bases outside the gene matches. Germline CDR1 reads SGHTA; CDR2 reads FQGTGA. Here the CDR3 DNA reads TGTGCCAGCAGCTTAAGGGACAGTACCTACGAGCAGTACTCC. Translation gives CASSLRDSTYEQYS.

This clonotype was recorded a few times. This chain joins TRBV12-3 or TRBV12-4 and TRBJ2-7, with 10 nucleotides matching TRBD1. The CDR3 extends over 16 amino acids. Losses at the gene ends were 3 bases for V and 3 bases for J; bases not matched to a gene: 8. The CDR3 nucleotides are TGTGCCAGCAGTTTTCGACCGGGACAGGGGATCTACGAGCAGTACTTC. Protein sequence: CASSFRPGQGIYEQYF.

This clonotype has ten or more counts. This chain uses TRBV7-8 with TRBJ2-1; TRBD2 agrees at 13 bases. J was trimmed by 0 bases and V by 4 bases; bases with no gene match: 3. The germline gives CDR1 SGHVS, CDR2 FQNEAQ. The CDR3 loop spans 17 amino acids. The CDR3 loop is CASSSGLAGSSYNEQFF. In DNA form, the CDR3 reads TGTGCCAGCAGCTCGGGACTAGCGGGGAGCTCCTACAATGAGCAGTTCTTC.

This clonotype was observed a handful of times. The J gene is TRBJ2-2, the V gene TRBV28; 12 nucleotides align to TRBD1. The CDR3 is 16 residues long. Germline V lookup: CDR1 MDHEN, CDR2 SYDVKM. With 10 bases clipped from V and 5 bases from J, the junction kept 11 bases outside the gene matches. CDR3 loop: CATDSGTGGWTGELFF. The CDR3 region has the DNA TGTGCCACCGATTCTGGGACAGGGGGCTGGACCGGGGAGCTGTTTTTT.

In its sample, this clonotype was seen a few times. This chain connects TRBV29-1 to TRBJ2-7; D is possibly TRBD1 (5 bases). Looked up from germline, CDR1 is SQVTM and CDR2 is ANQGSEA. V gave up 4 bases and J gave up 1 base, with 20 bases separating them. The CDR3 covers 16 residues. The CDR3 DNA follows: TGCAGCGTTGGCTTAAGGGGCGAGCGCTATTCCTACGAGCAGTACTTC. It yields the protein CSVGLRGERYSYEQYF.

The V gene is TRBV7-3, the J gene TRBJ1-1; D remains unclear. The V and J ends lost 8 bases and 4 bases respectively, with 14 bases between them. The CDR3 loop spans 13 amino acids. The germline gives CDR1 SGHTA, CDR2 FQGTGA. In nucleotides, the CDR3 is TGTGCCAGCTCCACGGGCGCGGGCACTGAAGCTTTCTTT. Its protein is CASSTGAGTEAFF. The variable domain in full, completed from reference TRBV7-3 and TRBJ1-1, reads GAGVSQTPSNKVTEKGKYVELRCDPISGHTALYWYRQSLGQGPEFLIYFQGTGAADDSGLPNDRFFAVRPEGSVSTLKIQRTERGDSAVYLCASSTGAGTEAFFGQGTRLTVV.

This clonotype came up many times. The chain combines TRBV20-1 with TRBJ2-7; the D gene is possibly TRBD1 (6 bases). The CDR3 sequence is 14 residues long. Trimming cost V 3 bases and J 1 base, with 13 bases left between them. Germline V CDR1 and CDR2: DFQATT, SNEGSKA (reference sequence). Here the CDR3 DNA reads TGCAGTGCTAGCCCCGGGACACGATCCTACGAGCAGTACTTC. It encodes CSASPGTRSYEQYF.

This clonotype has at least ten counts. V is TRBV29-1 and J is TRBJ2-3; D is undetermined. The CDR3 contains 16 residues. The V end lost 2 bases, the J end lost 4 bases, and 19 bases lay between the germline ends. Germline CDR1 SQVTM, CDR2 ANQGSEA. The CDR3 sequence is CSVELDGSAFPDTQYF. CDR3 bases: TGCAGCGTTGAACTGGACGGATCGGCTTTCCCAGATACGCAGTATTTT.

This clonotype has ten or more counts. The chain recombines TRBV27 with TRBJ2-2; no reliable D call. Trimming took 6 bases from V and 0 from J, leaving 8 bases between them. The germline gives CDR1 MNHEY, CDR2 SMNVEV (reference sequence). The CDR3 consists of 14 residues. CDR3 amino acids: CASRTLANTGELFF. CDR3 coding DNA: TGTGCCAGCAGAACTCTTGCGAACACCGGGGAGCTGTTTTTT.

DNA of the CDR3: TGTGCCAGCAGCGCCCGGGACGGGATCACCGGGGAGCTGTTTTTT. Translated: CASSARDGITGELFF. The chain couples TRBV7-8 to TRBJ2-2; D might be TRBD1 or TRBD2, each matching 5 bases. Germline CDR1 is SGHVS and CDR2 is FQNEAQ. The CDR3 has 15 residues. V was clipped by 5 bases and J by 4 bases, with 14 bases between them.

This clonotype was seen more than once but under ten times. Being one base from a much bigger clone, this may be a read error. The CDR3 end shows no conserved phenylalanine or tryptophan, and so a read error is likely. The chain joins TRBV28 to TRBJ1-1; D is possibly TRBD1 (6 bases). Germline loops: CDR1 MDHEN, CDR2 SYDVKM. The CDR3 sequence is 12 residues long. With 3 bases removed from V and 6 bases from J, the gap between germline ends came to 8 bases. CDR3 sequence reads: CASSLGGPEAFL. DNA of the CDR3: TGTGCCAGCAGTTTGGGGGGCCCTGAAGCTTTCCTT.

This clonotype was picked up many times. The genes are TRBV12-3 or TRBV12-4 and TRBJ1-1; D gene unclear. This CDR3 has 12 amino acids. Trimming took 2 bases from V and 7 from J, leaving 8 bases between them. The CDR3 region has the DNA TGTGCCAGCAGTTTAAGGAGGGTTGAAGCTTTCTTT. This codes for CASSLRRVEAFF.

This chain's CDR3 is CASSRDRGFTNTGELFF. The CDR3 bases are TGCGCCAGCAGCCGGGACAGGGGGTTTACGAACACCGGGGAGCTGTTTTTT. The chain combines TRBV5-1 with TRBJ2-2, with 11 bases fitting TRBD1. The germline V gene encodes CDR1 SGHRS and CDR2 YFSETQ. This CDR3 contains 17 residues. V lost 4 bases, J lost 0 bases, and 5 bases stayed unmatched.

This clonotype showed up many times. The chain combines TRBV27 with TRBJ2-5; no firm D call. In germline, CDR1 is MNHEY, CDR2 SMNVEV (reference sequence). The CDR3 contains 14 residues. Trimming removed 0 bases from V and 5 bases from J, with 10 bases in between. The DNA of the CDR3 is TGTGCCAGCAGTTTATCGCCCCGGCGGGAGACCCAGTACTTC. Its translation: CASSLSPRRETQYF.

This clonotype was seen a few times. The CDR3 nucleotides are TGTGCCAGCAGCCCGCAAAAACAGGGATTCTATGGCTACACCTTC. As protein: CASSPQKQGFYGYTF. V and J are TRBV28 and TRBJ1-2; tentatively, D is TRBD1 (6 bases). The CDR3 spans 15 residues. The germline gives CDR1 MDHEN, CDR2 SYDVKM. V was cut by 6 bases and J by 4 bases, with 18 bases left in between.

The CDR3 here is CASSLGSAQRHGYTF. The CDR3 DNA is TGTGCCAGCAGTTTGGGATCGGCACAGAGGCATGGCTACACCTTC. The gene calls are TRBV12-3 or TRBV12-4 and TRBJ1-2; D not resolved. The CDR3 has 15 residues. Trimming pared 3 bases from V and 6 bases from J, leaving 17 bases between.